This is a list of T cell receptor beta chains from one sample in a study of cytomegalovirus exposure and HLA in healthy donors. Data came from immunoSEQ multiplex PCR; TCRdb stores just in-frame clones and leaves some out. This table has roughly 130,000 clones, 75% to 85% appearing once. Sequenced material: PBMCs. These TCRs come from a young woman in good health and CMV-seropositive. CDR3s include the opening cysteine and the closing phenylalanine or tryptophan. Each record gives: clone size, J gene, D gene, V gene, CDR3 protein, CDR3 DNA. The D gene is left open where the match is weak. Size tells how often a clone was seen (once, few, many) or the class of an expanded clone, and some rows leave it out.

size: -; J: TRBJ2-5; D: TRBD1; V: TRBV6-1; CDR3: CASGDREVETQYF; DNA: TGTGCCAGCGGGGACAGGGAGGTGGAGACCCAGTACTTC
size: -; J: TRBJ2-1; D: -; V: TRBV7-6; CDR3: CASSHTGTLDEQFF; DNA: TGTGCCAGCAGCCATACAGGGACACTTGATGAGCAGTTCTTC
size: -; J: TRBJ2-1; D: -; V: TRBV4-1; CDR3: CASSQELSEQFF; DNA: TGCGCCAGCAGCCAAGAGCTGAGTGAGCAGTTCTTC
size: few; J: TRBJ1-3; D: -; V: TRBV27; CDR3: CASSSGAGNTIYF; DNA: TGTGCCAGCAGTTCAGGGGCTGGAAACACCATATATTTT
size: -; J: TRBJ1-5; D: -; V: TRBV19; CDR3: CASSKAGQPQHF; DNA: TGTGCCAGTAGTAAGGCGGGTCAGCCCCAGCATTTT
size: -; J: TRBJ2-3; D: -; V: TRBV5-4; CDR3: CASILQGSTDTQYF; DNA: TGTGCCAGCATCCTACAGGGAAGCACAGATACGCAGTATTTT
size: -; J: TRBJ2-7; D: -; V: TRBV6-6; CDR3: CASRGRDTPYEQYF; DNA: TGTGCCAGCAGGGGACGGGACACGCCCTACGAGCAGTACTTC
size: -; J: TRBJ2-5; D: -; V: TRBV7-9; CDR3: CASSPDYQETQYF; DNA: TGTGCCAGCAGCCCAGACTATCAAGAGACCCAGTACTTC
size: -; J: TRBJ2-7; D: TRBD1; V: TRBV30; CDR3: CAWMPQGGRQYF; DNA: TGTGCCTGGATGCCACAGGGGGGCAGGCAGTACTTC
size: -; J: TRBJ2-7; D: TRBD2; V: TRBV7-6; CDR3: CASSPILAGVLYEQYF; DNA: TGTGCCAGCAGCCCGATACTAGCGGGGGTCCTCTACGAGCAGTACTTC
size: -; J: TRBJ1-6; D: -; V: TRBV6-9; CDR3: CASSYRHRSSYNSPLHF; DNA: TGTGCCAGCAGTTATCGGCACAGGAGCTCCTATAATTCACCCCTCCACTTT
size: few; J: TRBJ1-1; D: -; V: TRBV7-2; CDR3: CASSPGFEAFF; DNA: TGTGCCAGCAGCCCCGGGTTTGAAGCTTTCTTT
size: -; J: TRBJ1-2; D: TRBD1; V: TRBV5-4; CDR3: CASIGGDRGLNYGYTF; DNA: TGTGCCAGCATCGGGGGGGACAGGGGCCTCAACTATGGCTACACCTTC
size: -; J: TRBJ1-6; D: -; V: TRBV6-1; CDR3: CASSPDTVAPLHF; DNA: TGTGCCAGCAGTCCGGACACGGTAGCACCCCTCCACTTT
size: -; J: TRBJ2-5; D: TRBD2; V: TRBV6-6; CDR3: CASSSGVAGEETQYF; DNA: TGTGCCAGCAGTTCCGGGGTAGCGGGGGAAGAGACCCAGTACTTC
size: -; J: TRBJ2-7; D: -; V: TRBV7-9; CDR3: CASSQDTSYEQYF; DNA: TGTGCCAGCAGCCAGGACACTTCCTACGAGCAGTACTTC
size: -; J: TRBJ2-2; D: -; V: TRBV14; CDR3: CASSQEGGYTGELFF; DNA: TGTGCCAGCAGCCAAGAAGGCGGGTACACCGGGGAGCTGTTTTTT
size: few; J: TRBJ2-7; D: TRBD1; V: TRBV6-6; CDR3: CASSQQGWPYEQYF; DNA: TGTGCCAGCAGCCAACAGGGGTGGCCCTACGAGCAGTACTTC
size: -; J: TRBJ2-7; D: -; V: TRBV5-5; CDR3: CASSAGQSYEQYF; DNA: TGTGCCAGCAGCGCGGGACAGTCCTACGAGCAGTACTTC
size: few; J: TRBJ2-7; D: TRBD1; V: TRBV6-1; CDR3: CASSPGQGRQYF; DNA: TGTGCCAGCAGTCCCGGACAGGGCCGGCAGTACTTC
size: -; J: TRBJ2-5; D: -; V: TRBV14; CDR3: CASSQGGGTQYF; DNA: TGTGCCAGCAGCCAAGGAGGAGGGACCCAGTACTTC
size: -; J: TRBJ2-1; D: -; V: TRBV7-9; CDR3: CASSSLDGGSYNEQFF; DNA: TGTGCCAGCAGTAGCTTAGATGGGGGGTCCTACAATGAGCAGTTCTTC
size: once; J: TRBJ2-1; D: -; V: TRBV12-5; CDR3: CASGLVGNEQFF; DNA: TGTGCTAGTGGTTTGGTCGGTAATGAGCAGTTCTTC
size: -; J: TRBJ1-2; D: TRBD1; V: TRBV10-1; CDR3: CASSHDRAYGYTF; DNA: TGCGCCAGCAGCCACGACAGGGCCTATGGCTACACCTTC
size: -; J: TRBJ2-1; D: -; V: TRBV5-4; CDR3: CASSLDLSNEQFF; DNA: TGTGCCAGCAGCTTGGATCTGAGCAATGAGCAGTTCTTC
size: once; J: TRBJ1-5; D: TRBD1; V: TRBV5-4; CDR3: CASSLWTGLDNQPQHF; DNA: TGTGCCAGCAGCCTTTGGACAGGGCTCGACAATCAGCCCCAGCATTTT
size: few; J: TRBJ2-3; D: -; V: TRBV5-1; CDR3: CASSPSFQASTDTQYF; DNA: TGCGCCAGCAGCCCCTCCTTTCAGGCTAGCACAGATACGCAGTATTTT
size: -; J: TRBJ2-2; D: -; V: TRBV27; CDR3: CASSSVLGGATGELFF; DNA: TGTGCCAGCAGTTCTGTCCTTGGGGGGGCGACCGGGGAGCTGTTTTTT
size: -; J: TRBJ1-1; D: -; V: TRBV6-5; CDR3: CASSYRGNDFF; DNA: TGTGCCAGCAGTTACAGGGGGAACGATTTCTTT
size: -; J: TRBJ1-4; D: -; V: TRBV30; CDR3: CAWTGYGEKLFF; DNA: TGTGCCTGGACCGGGTATGGGGAAAAACTGTTTTTT
size: -; J: TRBJ1-5; D: -; V: TRBV28; CDR3: CASSLSRAGNQPQHF; DNA: TGTGCCAGCAGTTTATCCAGGGCGGGCAATCAGCCCCAGCATTTT
size: -; J: TRBJ1-1; D: TRBD1; V: TRBV7-9; CDR3: CASARGTGGTVNTEAFF; DNA: TGTGCCAGCGCCAGAGGAACAGGCGGGACAGTGAACACTGAAGCTTTCTTT
size: -; J: TRBJ2-3; D: -; V: TRBV7-2; CDR3: CASSFDSSTDTQYF; DNA: TGTGCCAGCAGCTTTGACTCTAGCACAGATACGCAGTATTTT
size: -; J: TRBJ1-1; D: -; V: TRBV19; CDR3: CASFSTEAFF; DNA: TGTGCCAGTTTTTCGACTGAAGCTTTCTTT
size: -; J: TRBJ2-3; D: TRBD2; V: TRBV7-3; CDR3: CASSLLGLASTDTQYF; DNA: TGTGCCAGCAGCTTACTGGGACTAGCGAGCACAGATACGCAGTATTTT
size: -; J: TRBJ2-2; D: TRBD1; V: TRBV7-2; CDR3: CASRPGTGRTGELFF; DNA: TGTGCCAGCAGACCTGGGACAGGGAGGACCGGGGAGCTGTTTTTT
size: -; J: TRBJ2-5; D: TRBD1; V: TRBV18; CDR3: CASSLGGQGDETQYF; DNA: TGTGCCAGCTCACTAGGGGGACAGGGGGACGAGACCCAGTACTTC
size: once; J: TRBJ2-4; D: TRBD1; V: TRBV4-1; CDR3: CASSQEGQGANIQYF; DNA: TGCGCCAGCAGCCAAGAGGGGCAGGGGGCAAACATTCAGTACTTC
size: -; J: TRBJ2-2; D: TRBD2; V: TRBV5-5; CDR3: CASSFSVLAFNTGELFF; DNA: TGTGCCAGCAGCTTTTCAGTACTAGCGTTCAACACCGGGGAGCTGTTTTTT
size: -; J: TRBJ2-3; D: TRBD2; V: TRBV7-3; CDR3: CASSPGLAGRDTQYF; DNA: TGTGCCAGCAGCCCTGGACTAGCAGGGCGAGATACGCAGTATTTT
size: -; J: TRBJ1-2; D: -; V: TRBV4-1; CDR3: CASSQDKSQYYGYTF; DNA: TGCGCCAGCAGCCAAGACAAGTCTCAGTACTATGGCTACACCTTC
size: medium-sized; J: TRBJ2-7; D: -; V: TRBV5-5; CDR3: CASSWGAAYEQYF; DNA: TGTGCCAGCAGCTGGGGCGCAGCTTACGAGCAGTACTTC
size: once; J: TRBJ1-3; D: -; V: TRBV2; CDR3: CASNPRGSSGNTIYF; DNA: TGTGCCAGCAACCCTCGGGGAAGCTCTGGAAACACCATATATTTT
size: -; J: TRBJ2-7; D: -; V: TRBV11-3; CDR3: CASSFHRDSSYEQYF; DNA: TGTGCCAGCAGCTTTCACCGGGATAGCTCCTACGAGCAGTACTTC
size: -; J: TRBJ2-3; D: -; V: TRBV20-1; CDR3: CSASPRDTQYF; DNA: TGCAGTGCTAGCCCTCGAGATACGCAGTATTTT
size: once; J: TRBJ2-2; D: -; V: TRBV6-6; CDR3: CASRPYDSPGELFF; DNA: TGTGCCAGCAGGCCCTATGACAGCCCCGGGGAGCTGTTTTTT
size: -; J: TRBJ2-5; D: TRBD1; V: TRBV7-9; CDR3: CSSSPQGWETQYF; DNA: TGTTCCAGCAGCCCACAGGGGTGGGAGACCCAGTACTTC
size: -; J: TRBJ1-5; D: -; V: TRBV18; CDR3: CASSPVPGVAAQHF; DNA: TGTGCCAGCTCACCAGTCCCGGGGGTGGCGGCCCAGCATTTT